One and the same sample provided the 13 T cell receptor beta chains below, sequenced in a study of T cells after posttransplantation cyclophosphamide. Profiling relied on immunoSEQ multiplex PCR, and the TCRdb table lists in-frame clones only, not all of them. The data show about 34,000 clones, none appearing only once, with around 7% held by the ten largest. The specimen sequenced was PBMCs. These receptors were taken from a woman aged 45-59 years in good health and a related stem cell transplant donor.

The chain employs TRBV6-5 and TRBJ2-3; 12 bases match TRBD2. This CDR3 comprises 16 residues. Germline-derived CDR1 and CDR2 are MNHEY and SVGAGI. V lost 0 bases, J lost 6 bases, and 4 bases stayed unmatched. The chain's CDR3 is CASSYSRLAGGDTQYF. The CDR3 region has the DNA TGTGCCAGCAGTTACTCACGGCTAGCGGGGGGGGATACGCAGTATTTT.

This clone appeared many times. V is TRBV10-3 and J is TRBJ2-2; 8 bases match TRBD2. The CDR3 consists of 17 residues. With V trimmed by 0 bases and J by 5 bases, 8 bases remained unmatched. Germline V CDR1 and CDR2: ENHRY, SYGVKD. The CDR3 coding sequence is TGTGCCATCAGTGAGTCGAGTTCACGCGGGGGGACCGGGGAGCTGTTTTTT. It encodes CAISESSSRGGTGELFF.

The gene calls are TRBV5-1 and TRBJ2-3; 8 bases line up with TRBD1. CDR1 and CDR2 from the germline V gene are SGHRS and YFSETQ. There are 19 residues in the CDR3. The V and J ends lost 2 bases and 4 bases, in that order; junction bases with no gene match: 18. The CDR3: CASSFRDRQFPREADTQYF. CDR3 nucleotide sequence: TGCGCCAGCAGCTTCCGGGACAGGCAGTTCCCCCGAGAGGCAGATACGCAGTATTTT.

This clone was counted many times. This chain joins TRBV12-3 or TRBV12-4 and TRBJ1-1, with D possibly TRBD1 on 6 matching bases. There are 12 residues in the CDR3. Trimming cost V 7 bases and J 10 bases, with 16 bases left between them. The CDR3 bases are TGTGCCAGCACGACAGGTCCTAGGGGAGCTTTCTTT. This sequence encodes CASTTGPRGAFF.

This clone was counted many times. V is TRBV5-6 and J is TRBJ1-2; possibly TRBD1 for D (5 bases). Per the germline V gene, CDR1 is SGHDT and CDR2 is YYEEEE. V dropped 4 bases and J dropped 9 bases, with 19 bases sitting between them. The CDR3 has 14 amino acids. The CDR3 DNA follows: TGTGCCAGCAGCCTGGGGGGAGCCGGGGTTAGCTACACCTTC. Translation gives CASSLGGAGVSYTF.

This clone appeared many times. This sequence joins TRBV18 and TRBJ2-7; a possible D gene is TRBD1 (5 bases). This CDR3 region has 13 residues. In germline, CDR1 is KGHSH, CDR2 LQKENI. V lost 6 bases and J lost 3, with 12 bases in between. CDR3 sequence (DNA): TGTGCCAGCTCCCAGGGCGGCTACTACGAGCAGTACTTC. Its translation: CASSQGGYYEQYF. Full variable domain (rest looked up from reference TRBV18 and TRBJ2-7): NAGVMQNPRHLVRRRGQEARLRCSPMKGHSHVYWYRQLPEEGLKFMVYLQKENIIDESGMPKERFSAEFPKEGPSILRIQQVVRGDSAAYFCASSQGGYYEQYFGPGTRLTVT.

This clone has ten or more counts. This chain joins TRBV5-1 and TRBJ1-5, with 7 bases fitting TRBD1. The CDR3 is 15 amino acids. Germline V CDR1 and CDR2: SGHRS, YFSETQ. V dropped 0 bases and J dropped 1; count of bases not matched to a gene: 1. The CDR3 loop reads CASSLDRGSNQPQHF. In DNA form, the CDR3 reads TGCGCCAGCAGCTTGGACAGGGGCAGCAATCAGCCCCAGCATTTT.

This clone was counted many times. The genes are TRBV7-8 and TRBJ2-1; maybe TRBD2 (5 bases). Trimming stripped 5 bases from V and 4 bases from J, with 12 bases between. Germline CDR1 reads SGHVS; CDR2 reads FQNEAQ. CDR3 length: 14 residues. DNA of the CDR3: TGTGCCAGCAGCGCCACGACTATATACAATGAGCAGTTCTTC. This sequence encodes CASSATTIYNEQFF.

The chain recombines TRBV29-1 with TRBJ2-3, with 13 positions matching TRBD2. The V gene end was trimmed by 4 bases and the J gene end by 1 base; junction bases not matched to a gene: 2. Germline lookup yields CDR1 SQVTM and CDR2 ANQGSEA. CDR3 length equals 15 residues. The CDR3 loop reads CSVAGTSGGTDTQYF. The CDR3 DNA is TGCAGCGTTGCGGGGACTAGCGGGGGCACAGATACGCAGTATTTT.

This clone was detected ten times or more. The chain has TRBV2 and TRBJ1-1; unclear D gene. Per germline, CDR1 SNHLY and CDR2 FYNNEI. This CDR3 comprises 11 residues. V lost 8 bases to trimming and J lost 10 bases, with 14 bases between them. CDR3 sequence: CASLRGGRAFF. CDR3 in DNA: TGTGCCAGCCTTCGGGGAGGGCGAGCTTTCTTT. Based on the CDR3 plus reference TRBV2 and TRBJ1-1, the full variable domain is EPEVTQTPSHQVTQMGQEVILRCVPISNHLYFYWYRQILGQKVEFLVSFYNNEISEKSEIFDDQFSVERPDGSNFTLKIRSTKLEDSAMYFCASLRGGRAFFGQGTRLTVV.

The sample holds a few counts of this clone. This chain links TRBV9 with TRBJ2-3; a possible D gene is TRBD1 (5 bases). Germline V CDR1 and CDR2: SGDLS, YYNGEE. V lost 0 bases, J lost 5 bases, and 10 bases lay in between. The CDR3 has 14 residues. The CDR3 DNA sequence: TGTGCCAGCAGCGTAGCTTGGGGCCTAGATACGCAGTATTTT. Its translation is CASSVAWGLDTQYF.

The CDR3 protein is CASSLGRGPQHF. CDR3 DNA: TGTGCCAGCAGCTTGGGCCGGGGGCCCCAGCATTTT. This rearrangement joins TRBV5-6 to TRBJ1-5, with D uncertain. V was shortened by 0 bases and J by 9 bases, with 7 bases between the two germline ends. The CDR3 runs to 12 residues. From germline, CDR1 is SGHDT and CDR2 YYEEEE.

Ten or more counts support this clone. The genes are TRBV5-1 and TRBJ2-3; possibly TRBD1 for D (7 bases). The CDR3 runs 16 residues. Germline values: CDR1 SGHRS, CDR2 YFSETQ. V lost 4 bases, J lost 1 base, and 16 bases lay in between. The CDR3 region has the DNA TGCGCCAGCAGCACGTGGACAGGAGGGGGCACAGATACGCAGTATTTT. Translated: CASSTWTGGGTDTQYF.